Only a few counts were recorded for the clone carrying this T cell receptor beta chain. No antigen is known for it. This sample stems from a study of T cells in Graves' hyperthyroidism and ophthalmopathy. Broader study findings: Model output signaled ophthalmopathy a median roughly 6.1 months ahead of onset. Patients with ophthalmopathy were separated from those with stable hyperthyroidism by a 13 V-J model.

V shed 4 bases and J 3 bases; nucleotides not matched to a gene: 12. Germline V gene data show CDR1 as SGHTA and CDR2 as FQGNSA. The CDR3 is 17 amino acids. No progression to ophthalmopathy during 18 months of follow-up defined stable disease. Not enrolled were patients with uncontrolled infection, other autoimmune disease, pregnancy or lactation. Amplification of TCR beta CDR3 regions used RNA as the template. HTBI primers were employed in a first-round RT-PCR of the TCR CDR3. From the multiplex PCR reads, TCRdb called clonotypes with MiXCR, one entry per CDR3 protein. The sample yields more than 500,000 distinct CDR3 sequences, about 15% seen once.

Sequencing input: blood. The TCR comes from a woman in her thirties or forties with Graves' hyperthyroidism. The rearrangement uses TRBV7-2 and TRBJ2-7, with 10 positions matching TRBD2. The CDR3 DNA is TGTGCCAGCAGCTCATCTAGCGGGAGTAGATCAGGCTACGAGCAGTACTTC. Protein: CASSSSSGSRSGYEQYF.